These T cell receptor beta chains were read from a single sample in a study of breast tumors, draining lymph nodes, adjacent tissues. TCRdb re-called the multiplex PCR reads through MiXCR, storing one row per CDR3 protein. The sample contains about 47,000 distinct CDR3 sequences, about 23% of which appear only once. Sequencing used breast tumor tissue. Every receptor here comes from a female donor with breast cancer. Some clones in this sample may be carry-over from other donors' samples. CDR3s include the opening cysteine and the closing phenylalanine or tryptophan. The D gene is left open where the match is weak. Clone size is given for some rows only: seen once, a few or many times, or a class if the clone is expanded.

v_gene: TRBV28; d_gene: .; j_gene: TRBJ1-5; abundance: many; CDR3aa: CASNTGTGNQPQHF; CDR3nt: TGTGCCAGCAATACAGGGACGGGCAATCAGCCCCAGCATTTT
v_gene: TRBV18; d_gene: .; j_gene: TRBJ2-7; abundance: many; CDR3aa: CASRPSGGVSYEQYF; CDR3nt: TGTGCCAGCCGGCCGTCCGGGGGCGTCAGCTACGAGCAGTACTTC
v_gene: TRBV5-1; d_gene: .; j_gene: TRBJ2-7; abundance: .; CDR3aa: CASRPVDEQYF; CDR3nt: TGCGCCAGCCGCCCGGTCGACGAGCAGTACTTC
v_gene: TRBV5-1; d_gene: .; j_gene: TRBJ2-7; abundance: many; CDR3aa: CASSQSSYEQYF; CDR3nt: TGCGCCTCCTCGCAAAGCTCCTACGAGCAGTACTTC
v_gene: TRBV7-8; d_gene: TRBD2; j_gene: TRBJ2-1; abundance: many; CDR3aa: CASSLAAGGLGEQFF; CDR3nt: TGTGCCAGCAGCTTAGCGGCGGGAGGGTTGGGGGAGCAGTTCTTC
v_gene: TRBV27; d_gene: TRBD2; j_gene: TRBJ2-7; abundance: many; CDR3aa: CASSLRVLGTSRYEQYF; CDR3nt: TGTGCCAGCAGTTTACGAGTTTTAGGGACTAGTAGGTACGAGCAGTACTTC
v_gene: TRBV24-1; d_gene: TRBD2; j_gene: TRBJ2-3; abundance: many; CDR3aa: CATSEQGTSGATDTQYF; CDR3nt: TGTGCCACCAGTGAGCAAGGGACTAGCGGGGCGACAGATACGCAGTATTTT
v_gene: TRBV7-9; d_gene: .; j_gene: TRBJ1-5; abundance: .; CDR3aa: CASSFSNQPQHF; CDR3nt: TGTGCCAGCAGCTTTAGCAATCAGCCCCAGCATTTT
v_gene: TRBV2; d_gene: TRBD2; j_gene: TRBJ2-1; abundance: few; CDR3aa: CASRTSGAWGEQFF; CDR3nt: TGTGCCAGCAGAACTAGCGGGGCTTGGGGTGAGCAGTTCTTC
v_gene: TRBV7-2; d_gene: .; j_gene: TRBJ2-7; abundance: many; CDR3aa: CASSLAGRRSGEQYF; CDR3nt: TGTGCCAGCAGCTTAGCGGGTCGCCGTTCTGGAGAGCAGTACTTC
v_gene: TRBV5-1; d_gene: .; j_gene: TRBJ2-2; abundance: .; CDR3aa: CASSDQGNTGELFF; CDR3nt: TGCGCCAGCAGCGACCAGGGGAACACCGGGGAGCTGTTTTTT
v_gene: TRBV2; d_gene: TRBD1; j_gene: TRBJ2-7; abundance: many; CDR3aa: CASSGGLVTGMGYEQYF; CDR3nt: TGTGCCAGCAGTGGGGGGCTTGTGACAGGGATGGGTTACGAGCAGTACTTC
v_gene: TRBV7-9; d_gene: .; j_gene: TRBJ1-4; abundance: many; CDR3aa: CASSPGTSNEKLFF; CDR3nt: TGTGCCAGCAGCCCTGGGACAAGTAACGAAAAACTGTTTTTT
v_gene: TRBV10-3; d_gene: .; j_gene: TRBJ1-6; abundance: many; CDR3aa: CAISESTGYNSPLHF; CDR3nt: TGTGCCATCAGTGAGTCAACAGGCTATAATTCACCCCTCCACTTT
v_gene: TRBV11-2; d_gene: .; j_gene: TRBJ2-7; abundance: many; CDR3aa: CASSLNGGLSSYEQYF; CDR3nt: TGTGCCAGCAGCTTAAATGGTGGGCTAAGCTCCTACGAGCAGTACTTC
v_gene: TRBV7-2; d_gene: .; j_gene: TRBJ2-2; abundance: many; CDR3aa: CASSRYAGNTGELFF; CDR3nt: TGTGCCAGCAGCCGATATGCGGGCAACACCGGGGAGCTGTTTTTT
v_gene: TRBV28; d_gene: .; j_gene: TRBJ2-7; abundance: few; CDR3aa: CASSPPLDF; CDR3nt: TGTGCCAGCAGTCCCCCCCTGGACTTC
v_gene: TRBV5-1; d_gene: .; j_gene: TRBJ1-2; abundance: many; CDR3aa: CASSLGEGLYGYTF; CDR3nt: TGCGCCAGCAGCTTGGGCGAGGGGCTTTATGGCTACACCTTC
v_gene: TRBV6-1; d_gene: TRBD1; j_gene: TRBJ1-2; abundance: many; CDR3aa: CASSEDRAGDYGYTF; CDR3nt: TGTGCCAGCAGTGAGGACAGGGCAGGGGACTATGGCTACACCTTC
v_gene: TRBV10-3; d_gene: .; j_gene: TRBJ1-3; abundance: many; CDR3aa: CAISEQGHSGNTIYF; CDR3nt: TGTGCCATCAGTGAACAGGGCCACTCTGGAAACACCATATATTTT